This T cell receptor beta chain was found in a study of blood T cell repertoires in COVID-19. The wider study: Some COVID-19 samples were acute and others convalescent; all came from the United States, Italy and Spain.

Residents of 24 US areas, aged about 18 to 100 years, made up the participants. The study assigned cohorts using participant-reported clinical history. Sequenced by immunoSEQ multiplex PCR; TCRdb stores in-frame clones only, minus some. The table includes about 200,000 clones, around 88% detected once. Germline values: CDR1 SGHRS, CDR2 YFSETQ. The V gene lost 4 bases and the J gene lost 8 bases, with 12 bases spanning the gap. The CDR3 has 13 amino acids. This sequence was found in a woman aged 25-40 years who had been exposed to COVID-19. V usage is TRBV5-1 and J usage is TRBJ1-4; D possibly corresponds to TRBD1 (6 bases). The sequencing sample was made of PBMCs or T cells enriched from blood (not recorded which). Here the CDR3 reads CASSPGVKEKLFF. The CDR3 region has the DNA TGCGCCAGCAGCCCAGGGGTTAAAGAAAAACTGTTTTTT.